Below, 26 T cell receptor beta chains from the same sample are listed, as sequenced in a study of cytomegalovirus exposure and HLA in healthy donors. Sequenced by immunoSEQ multiplex PCR; TCRdb stores in-frame clones only, minus some. This table holds some 310,000 clones, around 90% found once. Sequencing was performed on PBMCs. These receptors were obtained from a man aged 25 to 45 in good health and CMV-seronegative.

This clone was counted a single time. The chain has TRBV9 and TRBJ1-2; tentatively, D is TRBD1 (5 bases). This CDR3 has 14 residues. Per the germline V gene, CDR1 is SGDLS and CDR2 is YYNGEE. Trimming removed 6 bases from V and 6 bases from J, with 18 bases in between. Here the CDR3 DNA reads TGTGCCAGCAACCCGATGGGGGGGTTGAATGGCTACACCTTC. It encodes CASNPMGGLNGYTF.

The rearrangement links TRBV11-3 to TRBJ2-7; 12 nucleotides line up with TRBD1. The CDR3 sequence is 17 residues long. The germline CDR1 and CDR2 sequences are SGHNT and YENEEA. Unmatched junction bases numbered 6, after V lost 3 bases and J lost 0 bases. In nucleotides, the CDR3 is TGTGCCAGCAGCTTTGGGACAGGGGGCTGGGGCTCCTACGAGCAGTACTTC. It is translated as CASSFGTGGWGSYEQYF.

The sample holds a few counts of this clone. The J gene is TRBJ2-5, the V gene TRBV11-2; TRBD1 matches at 8 bases. The CDR3 contains 15 residues. The V gene end was trimmed by 2 bases and the J gene end by 4 bases; junction bases not matched to a gene: 6. Germline-derived CDR1 and CDR2 are SGHAT and FQNNGV. The CDR3 reads CASSLQGAKVETQYF. In nucleotides, the CDR3 is TGTGCCAGCAGCTTACAGGGGGCCAAGGTAGAGACCCAGTACTTC.

This clone showed up just a few times. V usage is TRBV2 and J usage is TRBJ1-2; weak D call: TRBD1 (6 bases). Trimming left V 6 bases short and J 7 bases short, with 15 bases between. The CDR3 sequence is 13 residues long. Germline V gene data show CDR1 as SNHLY and CDR2 as FYNNEI. The CDR3 protein is CASRQTGRVGYTF. In nucleotides, the CDR3 is TGTGCCAGCAGGCAAACAGGGAGAGTTGGCTACACCTTC.

This chain connects TRBV5-1 to TRBJ1-4, with D unresolved. The CDR3 loop spans 14 amino acids. V was trimmed by 0 bases and J by 0 bases, leaving 3 bases between them. The germline gives CDR1 SGHRS, CDR2 YFSETQ. The CDR3 DNA reads TGCGCCAGCAGCTTGGGAGCAACTAATGAAAAACTGTTTTTT. Protein sequence: CASSLGATNEKLFF.

This chain uses TRBV19 with TRBJ2-7, with 9 bases matching TRBD1. With V trimmed by 6 bases and J by 5 bases, 11 bases remained unmatched. The germline V gene encodes CDR1 LNHDA and CDR2 SQIVND (reference sequence). The CDR3 contains 15 residues. The CDR3 here is CASSLGTGYRDEQYF. CDR3 nucleotide sequence: TGTGCCAGTAGCCTAGGGACAGGGTACCGCGACGAGCAGTACTTC.

The V and J genes are TRBV5-6 and TRBJ2-3; D remains ambiguous. Trimming took 2 bases from V and 3 from J, leaving 10 bases between them. CDR1 is SGHDT, CDR2 YYEEEE, per germline. The CDR3 is made up of 14 amino acids. CDR3 DNA sequence: TGTGCCAGCAGCTTATTAACCGGGACAGATACGCAGTATTTT. Encoded protein: CASSLLTGTDTQYF.

The rearrangement joins TRBV10-3 to TRBJ2-7; D uncertain. The CDR3 extends over 12 amino acids. Trimming removed 3 bases at V and 3 bases at J, with 6 bases between. Looked up from germline, CDR1 is ENHRY and CDR2 is SYGVKD. Here the CDR3 DNA reads TGTGCCATCAGTGAACTGGTCTACGAGCAGTACTTC. It codes for CAISELVYEQYF.

This chain uses TRBV5-1 with TRBJ2-2; TRBD1 matches 11 bases. The CDR3 is 17 residues long. The germline V gene encodes CDR1 SGHRS and CDR2 YFSETQ. V lost 2 bases and J lost 2; bases outside the gene matches: 5. The DNA for the CDR3 is TGCGCCAGCAGCTTAGGGACAGGGGGTAGCAACACCGGGGAGCTGTTTTTT. This sequence encodes CASSLGTGGSNTGELFF.

V and J are TRBV14 and TRBJ2-7, with 10 bases aligning to TRBD1. Germline lookup yields CDR1 SGHDN and CDR2 FVKESK. V lost 1 base to trimming and J lost 2 bases; unmatched junction nucleotides: 5. The CDR3 sequence is 16 residues long. The CDR3 DNA reads TGTGCCAGCAGCCAAGGACCGGGACAGGGGACCTACGAGCAGTACTTC. It specifies CASSQGPGQGTYEQYF.

This chain links TRBV6-1 with TRBJ1-5; 7 nucleotides match TRBD1. From germline, CDR1 is MNHNS and CDR2 SASEGT. CDR3 size: 15 residues. The V and J ends lost 5 bases and 13 bases, in that order; junction bases with no gene match: 17. CDR3 DNA sequence: TGTGCCAGCAGTCCAGCTGGGACAGCGGGTAGGACGCAGCATTTT. Its protein is CASSPAGTAGRTQHF.

DNA of the CDR3: TGTGCCAGCCCTCGAGCGGGTGGGAACACTGAAGCTTTCTTT. Encoded protein: CASPRAGGNTEAFF. The chain links TRBV21-1 to TRBJ1-1. TRBV21-1 is deemed a pseudogene. CDR3 size: 14 residues.

The count of this clone is one. This sample also contains other DNA sequences that code for the same CDR3. V and J are TRBV5-1 and TRBJ2-7; tentative D call: TRBD2 (5 bases). The ends were cut back, 0 bases at V and 0 bases at J, with 7 bases in the middle. Germline CDR1 reads SGHRS; CDR2 reads YFSETQ. This CDR3 spans 14 amino acids. CDR3 amino acids: CASSLDGISYEQYF. CDR3 coding DNA: TGCGCCAGCAGCTTGGACGGGATCTCCTACGAGCAGTACTTC. Filled out from reference TRBV5-1 and TRBJ2-7, the complete variable domain reads KAGVTQTPRYLIKTRGQQVTLSCSPISGHRSVSWYQQTPGQGLQFLFEYFSETQRNKGNFPGRFSGRQFSNSRSEMNVSTLELGDSALYLCASSLDGISYEQYFGPGTRLTVT.

This clone was found once. The identical CDR3 is also encoded by other nucleotide sequences in the sample. The CDR3 region has the DNA TGTGCCAGCTCACCGGGGCTACAAGAGACCCAGTACTTC. This encodes CASSPGLQETQYF. V gene TRBV18 combines with J gene TRBJ2-5; weak D call: TRBD1 (5 bases). V was clipped by 3 bases and J by 2 bases, with 7 bases between them. The CDR3 is 13 residues long. Germline loops: CDR1 KGHSH, CDR2 LQKENI.

CDR3 sequence (DNA): TGTGCCAGCAGCCAGAGAGGGAATGAGCAGTTCTTC. Its translation is CASSQRGNEQFF. The J gene is TRBJ2-1, the V gene TRBV5-4; a weak D match, TRBD2 (5 bases). Trimming shortened V by 4 bases and J by 7 bases, and 9 bases separated the two germline ends. The CDR3 loop spans 12 amino acids. Germline CDR1 and CDR2: SGHNT and YYREEE (reference sequence).

J is TRBJ2-7 and V is TRBV7-2; D may be TRBD1 (5 bases). This CDR3 has 14 residues. V dropped 4 bases and J dropped 4 bases, with 14 bases sitting between them. The germline gives CDR1 SGHTA, CDR2 FQGNSA. Here the CDR3 reads CASSSEGASYEQYF. The CDR3 DNA is TGTGCCAGCAGCTCTGAAGGGGCGTCTTACGAGCAGTACTTC.

The chain uses TRBV19 and TRBJ2-3, with 10 nucleotides matching TRBD1. From germline, CDR1 is LNHDA and CDR2 SQIVND (reference sequence). The CDR3 contains 15 residues. J was trimmed by 3 bases and V by 6 bases; bases with no gene match: 6. DNA for the CDR3: TGTGCCAGTAGAGCATGGACAGGGGGAACAGATACGCAGTATTTT. Protein product: CASRAWTGGTDTQYF.

The rearrangement links TRBV7-9 to TRBJ1-3; D might be TRBD1 (6 bases). The germline V and J ends were trimmed by 5 bases and 2 bases, with 7 bases remaining between them. Germline CDR1 and CDR2: SEHNR and FQNEAQ (reference sequence). The CDR3 totals 13 residues. The CDR3 here is CASSQGTGNTIYF. In DNA form, the CDR3 reads TGTGCCAGCAGCCAGGGGACTGGAAACACCATATATTTT.

This clone showed up many times. The V and J genes are TRBV10-3 and TRBJ2-7; D call uncertain. The V and J ends lost 4 bases and 0 bases respectively, with 4 bases between them. CDR3 length: 12 residues. Germline CDR1 ENHRY, CDR2 SYGVKD. The CDR3, as DNA: TGTGCCATCAGTGTCAACTCCTACGAGCAGTACTTC. Protein sequence: CAISVNSYEQYF.

The chain carries TRBV6-1 and TRBJ1-6, with 8 bases lining up with TRBD1. Germline CDR1 reads MNHNS; CDR2 reads SASEGT. Germline trimming cut 2 bases from V and 6 bases from J; bases unmatched to any gene: 15. CDR3 length equals 19 residues. This chain's CDR3 is CASSERGPWGTGSNSPLHF. DNA for the CDR3: TGTGCCAGCAGTGAAAGGGGGCCCTGGGGGACAGGCAGTAATTCACCCCTCCACTTT.

This clone appeared a single time. This rearrangement joins TRBV4-1 to TRBJ2-7, with D maybe TRBD2 (5 bases). V was shortened by 1 base and J by 0 bases, with 16 bases between the two germline ends. The CDR3 loop spans 17 amino acids. Per the germline V gene, CDR1 is MGHRA and CDR2 is YSYEKL. The DNA for the CDR3 is TGCGCCAGCAGCCAAGTGCCCGGTCACGGAGGCTCCTACGAGCAGTACTTC. It translates to CASSQVPGHGGSYEQYF.

The gene calls are TRBV10-1 and TRBJ2-3; D is possibly TRBD1 (5 bases). Germline CDR1 is WNHNN and CDR2 is SYGVQD (reference sequence). The V end was cut by 0 bases, the J end by 0 bases, with 19 bases between. The CDR3 sequence is 19 residues long. CDR3 bases: TGCGCCAGCAGTGAGTCTACAGGATCCTCACACTTAAGCACAGATACGCAGTATTTT. Translated: CASSESTGSSHLSTDTQYF.

V gene TRBV2 combines with J gene TRBJ1-6, with TRBD1 identical over 9 bases. Losses at the gene ends were 3 bases for V and 3 bases for J; bases not matched to a gene: 0. Looked up from germline, CDR1 is SNHLY and CDR2 is FYNNEI. The CDR3 covers 15 residues. CDR3 nucleotides: TGTGCCAGCAGTGAGGGACAGGGCTATAATTCACCCCTCCACTTT. Amino acid sequence: CASSEGQGYNSPLHF. Drawing the rest from reference TRBV2 and TRBJ1-6, the complete variable domain is EPEVTQTPSHQVTQMGQEVILRCVPISNHLYFYWYRQILGQKVEFLVSFYNNEISEKSEIFDDQFSVERPDGSNFTLKIRSTKLEDSAMYFCASSEGQGYNSPLHFGNGTRLTVT.

V usage is TRBV4-3 and J usage is TRBJ1-1; perhaps TRBD1 as D (5 bases). Trimming removed 0 bases from V and 5 bases from J, with 10 bases in between. This CDR3 region has 14 residues. Germline CDR1 LGHNA, CDR2 YSLEER. The chain's CDR3 is CASSQDKGWTEAFF. For the CDR3, the DNA is TGCGCCAGCAGCCAAGATAAGGGGTGGACTGAAGCTTTCTTT.

This sequence joins TRBV19 and TRBJ1-3; D may be TRBD1 (5 bases). Germline assignment: CDR1 LNHDA and CDR2 SQIVND (reference sequence). This CDR3 comprises 15 residues. V was pared by 7 bases and J by 0 bases, with 13 bases between. CDR3 sequence (DNA): TGTGCCAGTACCCCCGACAGAAGCTCTGGAAACACCATATATTTT. It codes for CASTPDRSSGNTIYF.

J is TRBJ1-3 and V is TRBV5-4, with D maybe TRBD1 (5 bases). V lost 4 bases to trimming and J lost 7 bases, with 18 bases between them. There are 15 residues in the CDR3. Germline V gene sequence: CDR1 SGHNT, CDR2 YYREEE (reference sequence). CDR3 sequence: CASSPGGARGNTIYF. The CDR3, as DNA: TGTGCCAGCAGCCCGGGCGGGGCCCGAGGGAACACCATATATTTT.